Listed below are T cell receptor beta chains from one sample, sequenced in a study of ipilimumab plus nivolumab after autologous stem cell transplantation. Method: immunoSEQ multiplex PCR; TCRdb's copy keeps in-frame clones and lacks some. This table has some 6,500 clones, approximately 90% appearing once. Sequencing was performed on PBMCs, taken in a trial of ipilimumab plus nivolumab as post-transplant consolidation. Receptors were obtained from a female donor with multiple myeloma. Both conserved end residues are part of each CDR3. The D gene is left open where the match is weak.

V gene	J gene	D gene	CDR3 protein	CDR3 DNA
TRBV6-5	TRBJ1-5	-	CASNGRGGQPQHF	TGTGCCAGCAATGGTCGGGGGGGTCAGCCCCAGCATTTT
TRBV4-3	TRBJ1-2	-	CASSLILQENYGYTF	TGCGCCAGCAGCCTAATCCTTCAGGAAAACTATGGCTACACCTTC
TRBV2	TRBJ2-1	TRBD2	CASSKRGSSYNEQFF	TGTGCCAGCTCGAAGCGGGGGAGCTCCTACAATGAGCAGTTCTTC
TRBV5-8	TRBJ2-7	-	CASSLGGELPYEQYF	TGTGCCAGCAGCTTAGGAGGGGAACTACCCTACGAGCAGTACTTC
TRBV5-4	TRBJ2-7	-	CASSTNGPYEQYF	TGTGCCAGCAGCACCAACGGCCCCTACGAGCAGTACTTC
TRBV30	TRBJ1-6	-	CAWSGGQDNSPLHF	TGTGCCTGGAGTGGAGGGCAGGATAATTCACCCCTCCACTTT
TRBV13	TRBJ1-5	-	CASSLTREGQPQHF	TGTGCCAGCAGCCTTACGAGGGAGGGTCAGCCCCAGCATTTT
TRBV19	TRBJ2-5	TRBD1	CASRSPSGTGGNQETQYF	TGTGCCAGTAGGTCCCCATCTGGGACAGGGGGGAACCAAGAGACCCAGTACTTC
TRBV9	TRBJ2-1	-	CASSALQTYYNEQFF	TGTGCCAGCAGCGCCCTCCAAACCTACTACAATGAGCAGTTCTTC
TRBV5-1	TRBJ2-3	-	CASSLGLAGNPDTQYF	TGCGCCAGCAGCTTGGGTTTGGCGGGTAACCCAGATACGCAGTATTTT
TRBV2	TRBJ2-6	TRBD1	CANLPRQGSNSGANVLTF	TGTGCCAACCTACCCAGACAGGGGTCGAACTCTGGGGCCAACGTCCTGACTTTC
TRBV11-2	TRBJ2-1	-	CASSLMDPRIHNNEQFF	TGTGCCAGCAGCTTAATGGACCCCCGCATCCACAACAATGAGCAGTTCTTC
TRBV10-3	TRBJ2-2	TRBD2	CAIWTSGHGGELFF	TGTGCCATCTGGACTAGCGGGCATGGCGGGGAGCTGTTTTTT
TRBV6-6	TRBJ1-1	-	CASSPPGVKVAEAFF	TGTGCCAGCAGCCCACCCGGGGTTAAGGTGGCTGAAGCTTTCTTT
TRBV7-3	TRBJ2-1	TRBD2	CASSLGLAENNEQFF	TGTGCCAGCAGCCTCGGACTAGCGGAAAACAATGAGCAGTTCTTC